This TCR beta chain was captured in a study of cytomegalovirus exposure and HLA in healthy donors. Notes on the study in general: It has been reported that TCR beta sequences accurately predicted the HLA-A and HLA-B alleles of most subjects. Later on, analysis showed that most CMV-associated TCR beta chains appeared to be HLA-restricted. The likely explanation for a cluster of highly shared sequence variants was sequencing artifact.

About this clone itself: The antigen is unknown.

Both 60 Vbeta primers and 13 Jbeta primers went into the PCR. The protocol was immunoSEQ multiplex PCR, while the TCRdb copy is restricted to in-frame clones and leaves out a portion. Here the sample table reports 100,000 or so clones. The trim removed 1 base at V and 5 bases at J, leaving 5 bases unmatched. Germline loops: CDR1 SEHNR, CDR2 FQNEAQ (reference sequence). CDR3 length: 15 amino acids. The source material was PBMCs. The receptor was derived from a woman aged 25 to 39 in good health and CMV-seronegative. The V and J genes are TRBV7-9 and TRBJ2-5; 9 bases are shared with TRBD2. CDR3 bases: TGTGCCAGCAGCTTAGTAGCGGGAGCGTGGGAGACCCAGTACTTC. Protein product: CASSLVAGAWETQYF.